The 12 T cell receptor beta chains listed next were all sequenced from one sample in a study of T cell responses to AZD1222 COVID-19 vaccine. Libraries were prepared by immunoSEQ multiplex PCR; TCRdb keeps only in-frame clonotypes and omits some of them. In the table there are about 61,000 clones, 70% to 90% of which are singletons. The sequencing used peripheral blood, collected on day 0 of AZD1222 vaccination. The receptors originated from an adult in good health.

The chain combines TRBV5-1 with TRBJ1-3; no firm D call. The CDR3 covers 14 residues. The germline gives CDR1 SGHRS, CDR2 YFSETQ. Trimming took 4 bases from V and 0 from J, leaving 8 bases between them. CDR3 nucleotide sequence: TGCGCCAGCAGCCCAGGCCTCTCTGGAAACACCATATATTTT. Amino acids: CASSPGLSGNTIYF.

This chain connects TRBV19 to TRBJ1-2; D gene uncertain. V was pared by 7 bases and J by 0 bases, with 15 bases between. The germline V gene encodes CDR1 LNHDA and CDR2 SQIVND (reference sequence). This CDR3 spans 15 amino acids. CDR3 sequence reads: CASKRETGTNYGYTF. As DNA, the CDR3 is TGTGCCAGTAAACGGGAGACGGGAACTAACTATGGCTACACCTTC.

This chain links TRBV21-1 with TRBJ1-4; the D call of TRBD1 is as the table states it, not checked on the DNA. TRBV21-1 is classified as a pseudogene. This CDR3 region has 16 residues. The CDR3 nucleotides read TGTGCCAGCAGCAAAGTAATGGGCATGACTAATGAAAAACTGTTTTTT. This translates into CASSKVMGMTNEKLFF.

This chain connects TRBV5-8 to TRBJ2-2, with TRBD1 identical over 7 bases. The germline V gene encodes CDR1 SGHTS and CDR2 YDEGEE. With 0 bases clipped from V and 5 bases from J, the junction kept 4 bases outside the gene matches. CDR3 size: 15 residues. The CDR3 nucleotides are TGTGCCAGCAGCTTGGACAGGGGATGGACCGGGGAGCTGTTTTTT. Its translation: CASSLDRGWTGELFF.

The chain recombines TRBV4-1 with TRBJ1-2, with D tentatively TRBD1 (5 bases). The CDR3 runs 16 residues. The V end was cut by 1 base, the J end by 5 bases, with 17 bases between. Looked up from germline, CDR1 is MGHRA and CDR2 is YSYEKL. The CDR3 coding sequence is TGCGCCAGCAGCCAAGTTCTCCCGGGGACGGAGTATGGCTACACCTTC. It translates to CASSQVLPGTEYGYTF.

The chain couples TRBV11-2 to TRBJ1-5; D may be TRBD1 (5 bases). Germline V CDR1 and CDR2: SGHAT, FQNNGV. CDR3 length: 17 amino acids. With 5 bases removed from V and 6 bases from J, the gap between germline ends came to 23 bases. This chain's CDR3 is CASSPERSPGRSQPQHF. CDR3 DNA: TGTGCCAGCAGCCCAGAAAGATCACCGGGACGCAGTCAGCCCCAGCATTTT.

The rearrangement links TRBV2 to TRBJ1-6; tentative D call: TRBD1 (6 bases). Trimming took off 4 bases at V and 8 bases at J, with 12 bases between the two ends. Per germline, CDR1 SNHLY and CDR2 FYNNEI. The CDR3 runs 14 residues. CDR3 region: CASSVLDSDSPLHF. CDR3 sequence (DNA): TGTGCCAGCAGTGTTTTGGACAGTGATTCACCCCTCCACTTT.

This clone was counted a single time. The chain combines TRBV6-5 with TRBJ1-4; a weak D match, TRBD1 (5 bases). CDR1 is MNHEY and CDR2 is SVGAGI in the germline V gene. This CDR3 region has 14 residues. Between the trimmed V and J ends, which lost 5 bases and 0 bases, there was a span of 7 bases. The CDR3 region has the DNA TGTGCCAGCAGTCCGACAGCAACTAATGAAAAACTGTTTTTT. It is translated as CASSPTATNEKLFF.

Concerning this clone itself: The same CDR3 is also encoded by other DNA sequences in this sample. The CDR3 loop is CASSLGTSGNTIYF. The CDR3 DNA reads TGCGCCAGCAGCTTGGGGACGTCCGGAAACACCATATATTTT. This chain connects TRBV5-1 to TRBJ1-3; D call uncertain. The ends were cut back, 0 bases at V and 4 bases at J, with 8 bases in the middle. The CDR3 has 14 amino acids. CDR1 and CDR2 from the germline V gene are SGHRS and YFSETQ. Variable domain in full (rest from reference TRBV5-1 and TRBJ1-3): KAGVTQTPRYLIKTRGQQVTLSCSPISGHRSVSWYQQTPGQGLQFLFEYFSETQRNKGNFPGRFSGRQFSNSRSEMNVSTLELGDSALYLCASSLGTSGNTIYFGEGSWLTVV.

The chain carries TRBV7-3 and TRBJ2-1; TRBD1 matches 12 bases. Trimming cost V 5 bases and J 7 bases; bases outside gene matches: 6. Germline V gene data show CDR1 as SGHTA and CDR2 as FQGTGA. The CDR3 is 15 residues long. The DNA for the CDR3 is TGTGCCAGCAGCGCCGGGACAGGGGGCTTTAATGAGCAGTTCTTC. This sequence encodes CASSAGTGGFNEQFF.

The chain recombines TRBV10-2 with TRBJ1-1, with 9 bases matching TRBD1. This CDR3 has 13 amino acids. The germline gives CDR1 WSHSY, CDR2 SAAADI. V trimming: 8 bases; J trimming: 4 bases; junction bases outside the gene matches: 5. The CDR3: CASGGQGGTEAFF. The CDR3 nucleotides read TGCGCCAGCGGGGGACAGGGAGGCACTGAAGCTTTCTTT.

The genes are TRBV5-5 and TRBJ2-2, with D maybe TRBD1 (5 bases). There are 13 residues in the CDR3. The germline CDR1 and CDR2 sequences are SGHKS and YYEKEE (reference sequence). V lost 1 base and J lost 6, with 7 bases in between. This CDR3 reads CASSLQGPGELFF. CDR3 nucleotide sequence: TGTGCCAGCAGCTTGCAGGGTCCCGGGGAGCTGTTTTTT.